Presented here are 32 T cell receptor beta chains from one specimen sequenced in a study of blood T cells in healthy people across ages. Combining a sample-barcoded 5' primer with a J-beta primer mix, a second PCR ran for roughly 6 to 11 cycles. One entry per CDR3 protein, called by TCRdb with MiXCR from the 5' RACE reads. Of 790,000 or so distinct CDR3 sequences detected, about 42% appear once; the ten largest clones hold around 18%. Sequencing used blood. These receptors all come from an older man in good health.

The chain employs TRBV20-1 and TRBJ2-1; TRBD2 aligns across 13 bases. Unmatched junction bases numbered 8, after V lost 2 bases and J lost 4 bases. The CDR3 is 17 residues long. Germline CDR1 and CDR2: DFQATT and SNEGSKA (reference sequence). In nucleotides, the CDR3 is TGCAGTGCTAGATCCAGGACTAGCGGGAGACGGTACAATGAGCAGTTCTTC. Its translation: CSARSRTSGRRYNEQFF.

The chain is built from TRBV7-3 and TRBJ2-1; a weak D match, TRBD1 (6 bases). Trimming cost V 1 base and J 3 bases, with 19 bases left between them. CDR1 and CDR2 (germline): SGHTA, FQGTGA. The CDR3 covers 18 residues. The CDR3 region has the DNA TGTGCCAGCAGCTTAAGGGGGCTGGGGCAGGCTATCTACAATGAGCAGTTCTTC. The encoded protein is CASSLRGLGQAIYNEQFF.

This clonotype was detected many times. V usage is TRBV27 and J usage is TRBJ2-3; possibly TRBD1 for D (7 bases). The V end lost 6 bases, the J end lost 3 bases, and 28 bases lay between the germline ends. CDR3 size: 19 residues. The V gene's germline CDR1 is MNHEY and CDR2 SMNVEV (reference sequence). The CDR3 DNA is TGTGCCAGCAGACCCATTCCCCTCGGACAGGTCCGGGGGACAGATACGCAGTATTTT. The encoded protein is CASRPIPLGQVRGTDTQYF.

A few counts support this clonotype. The rearrangement links TRBV20-1 to TRBJ2-1, with 8 nucleotides matching TRBD2. The CDR3 loop spans 15 amino acids. J lost 2 bases, V lost 0 bases, and 3 bases had no gene match. Germline V gene sequence: CDR1 DFQATT, CDR2 SNEGSKA (reference sequence). The CDR3 sequence: CSARDGGAAYNEQFF. CDR3 nucleotides: TGCAGTGCTAGAGACGGGGGGGCCGCCTACAATGAGCAGTTCTTC.

The J gene is TRBJ2-4, the V gene TRBV15, with TRBD1 matching 8 bases. The DNA end is more similar to TRBJ2-5, so the J call may be wrong. The CDR3 totals 15 residues. Germline V gene sequence: CDR1 LNHNV, CDR2 YYDKDF (reference sequence). In nucleotides, the CDR3 is TGTGCCACCAGCAGAGATAACAGGGGGAAAGAGACCCAGTACTTC. Residues: CATSRDNRGKETQYF.

A few counts support this clonotype. The chain employs TRBV4-3 and TRBJ2-1; 8 positions match TRBD2. This CDR3 region has 17 residues. V shed 1 base and J 0 bases; nucleotides not matched to a gene: 5. Germline CDR1 is LGHNA and CDR2 is YSLEER. CDR3 region: CASSQGTGGSSYNEQFF. Here the CDR3 DNA reads TGCGCCAGCAGCCAAGGTACGGGGGGGAGCTCCTACAATGAGCAGTTCTTC.

J is TRBJ1-2 and V is TRBV29-1; D is ambiguous. The V end was cut by 3 bases, the J end by 5 bases, with 4 bases between. Germline assignment: CDR1 SQVTM and CDR2 ANQGSEA. This CDR3 region has 10 residues. The CDR3 reads CSVEEYGYTF. CDR3 nucleotide sequence: TGCAGCGTTGAGGAATATGGCTACACCTTC.

The chain recombines TRBV7-2 with TRBJ2-3; TRBD2 is a possible D gene (5 bases). Germline V gives CDR1 SGHTA, CDR2 FQGNSA. The CDR3 runs 14 residues. Trimming pared 1 base from V and 6 bases from J, leaving 11 bases between. CDR3 in DNA: TGTGCCAGCAGCTTAGGGGAGAGGTTTGATACGCAGTATTTT. This translates into CASSLGERFDTQYF.

The chain combines TRBV5-6 with TRBJ1-5, with D possibly being TRBD1 (6 bases). The CDR3 totals 16 residues. Trimming took 1 base from V and 4 from J, leaving 15 bases between them. Germline V CDR1 and CDR2: SGHDT, YYEEEE. Here the CDR3 reads CASSLLGARGNQPQHF. For the CDR3, the DNA is TGTGCCAGCAGCTTGTTGGGGGCGCGAGGAAATCAGCCCCAGCATTTT.

This clonotype was counted only a few times. The J gene is TRBJ1-1, the V gene TRBV27, with TRBD1 as a possible D gene (6 bases). Between the trimmed V and J ends, which lost 5 bases and 3 bases, there was a span of 10 bases. The CDR3 totals 13 residues. Germline lookup yields CDR1 MNHEY and CDR2 SMNVEV (reference sequence). For the CDR3, the DNA is TGTGCCAGCAGTATAAACAGGGACACTGAAGCTTTCTTT. This translates into CASSINRDTEAFF.

This clonotype was observed a handful of times. This chain joins TRBV29-1 and TRBJ2-1; possibly TRBD2 for D (5 bases). This CDR3 region has 14 residues. Per the germline V gene, CDR1 is SQVTM and CDR2 is ANQGSEA. Trimming took off 6 bases at V and 4 bases at J, with 16 bases between the two ends. The CDR3, as DNA: TGCAGCGTCCAAAAAGAGGACTGGTACAATGAGCAGTTCTTC. Its protein product is CSVQKEDWYNEQFF.

This rearrangement joins TRBV7-2 to TRBJ2-7, with D possibly matching TRBD2 (6 bases). V shed 5 bases and J shed 2 bases, with 13 bases lying between them. This CDR3 has 14 amino acids. CDR1 SGHTA and CDR2 FQGNSA come from the germline V gene. CDR3: CASSPGSGPYEQYF. In DNA, the CDR3 is TGTGCCAGCAGCCCCGGGAGCGGACCCTACGAGCAGTACTTC.

Note on this clonotype: A much more abundant neighbour one base away suggests this may be a read error. The rearrangement uses TRBV29-1 and TRBJ2-1; the D gene is possibly TRBD1 (5 bases). The J call is uncertain, as TRBJ2-7 better fits the DNA end. CDR1 and CDR2 (germline): SQVTM, ANQGSEA. This CDR3 region has 15 residues. CDR3 nucleotide sequence: TGCAGCGTCGCGCCGCCAGGGTTAGCCTACAATGAGCAGTACTTC. Translating it yields CSVAPPGLAYNEQYF.

This clonotype was seen a handful of times. This chain connects TRBV20-1 to TRBJ1-5; D may be TRBD1 (6 bases). This CDR3 has 13 residues. Deletions cut 5 bases from V and 1 base from J, with 9 bases between. Germline V gene lookup returns CDR1 DFQATT and CDR2 SNEGSKA (reference sequence). The CDR3 protein is CSAATGSNQPQHF. The DNA for the CDR3 is TGCAGTGCTGCTACAGGGAGCAATCAGCCCCAGCATTTT.

This clonotype was seen a single time. At one of its ends the junction is not consistent with the germline gene, which may arise from a read error. This chain connects TRBV12-3 or TRBV12-4 to TRBJ2-1; 15 bases map to TRBD2. The CDR3 sequence is 18 residues long. The CDR3, as DNA: TGTGCCGGCAGTAACCCGGGACTAGCGGGAGGTGGGTGGAATGAGCAGTTCTTC. Its protein product is CAGSNPGLAGGGWNEQFF.

The chain has TRBV20-1 and TRBJ1-1; D uncertain. The V end was cut by 5 bases, the J end by 0 bases, with 4 bases between. The CDR3 covers 11 residues. In germline, CDR1 is DFQATT, CDR2 SNEGSKA (reference sequence). CDR3 protein: CSAHVNTEAFF. CDR3 DNA sequence: TGCAGTGCTCACGTGAACACTGAAGCTTTCTTT.

V gene TRBV7-2 combines with J gene TRBJ2-3; 7 bases line up with TRBD2. The CDR3 is 14 residues long. Germline V gives CDR1 SGHTA, CDR2 FQGNSA. Losses at the gene ends were 7 bases for V and 7 bases for J; bases not matched to a gene: 11. CDR3 sequence: CASNPGRESNTQYF. CDR3 in DNA: TGTGCCAGCAACCCGGGGCGGGAGTCCAATACGCAGTATTTT.

This chain connects TRBV29-1 to TRBJ2-5; D gene ambiguous. V was pared by 2 bases and J by 4 bases, with 8 bases between. There are 12 residues in the CDR3. CDR1 and CDR2 from the germline V gene are SQVTM and ANQGSEA. CDR3 sequence (DNA): TGCAGCGTTGAAAGGGCACCAGAGACCCAGTACTTC. This gives the protein CSVERAPETQYF.

The chain links TRBV3-1 to TRBJ2-3, with a possible D match to TRBD2 (5 bases). V was shortened by 2 bases and J by 5 bases, with 11 bases between the two germline ends. This CDR3 comprises 14 residues. The germline V gene has CDR1 LGHDT and CDR2 YNNKEL (reference sequence). CDR3 region: CASSQRGWGDTQYF. In nucleotides, the CDR3 is TGTGCCAGCAGCCAACGGGGTTGGGGAGATACGCAGTATTTT.

The sample holds many counts of this clonotype. This rearrangement joins TRBV5-1 to TRBJ1-2; D is ambiguous. Germline loops: CDR1 SGHRS, CDR2 YFSETQ. The V end was cut by 0 bases, the J end by 7 bases, with 19 bases between. The CDR3 is made up of 16 amino acids. CDR3: CASSLGQVAGSAGYTF. The CDR3 coding sequence is TGCGCCAGCAGCTTGGGGCAGGTAGCAGGTTCTGCTGGCTACACCTTC.

There are a few counts of this clonotype. The gene calls are TRBV28 and TRBJ2-7; tentatively, D is TRBD2 (5 bases). Germline CDR1 MDHEN, CDR2 SYDVKM. The CDR3 runs 16 residues. V dropped 5 bases and J dropped 2 bases, with 19 bases sitting between them. The CDR3 nucleotides read TGTGCCAGCAGTGCCCCTGGGGAGCGAGGGACCTACGAGCAGTACTTC. Its translation is CASSAPGERGTYEQYF.

V is TRBV7-2 and J is TRBJ2-5, with D possibly matching TRBD2 (5 bases). The germline gives CDR1 SGHTA, CDR2 FQGNSA. This CDR3 comprises 15 residues. Trimming pared 2 bases from V and 4 bases from J, leaving 14 bases between. The CDR3 sequence: CASSLSGVEGETQYF. CDR3 nucleotide sequence: TGTGCCAGCAGCTTAAGCGGTGTAGAGGGAGAGACCCAGTACTTC.

This chain connects TRBV5-1 to TRBJ2-5; D unclear. V lost 4 bases, J lost 1 base, and 8 bases lay in between. Germline CDR1 reads SGHRS; CDR2 reads YFSETQ. This CDR3 is built from 13 residues. CDR3 amino acids: CASSGSLQETQYF. DNA of the CDR3: TGCGCCAGCAGCGGAAGCCTCCAAGAGACCCAGTACTTC.

V and J are TRBV27 and TRBJ2-2; D unclear. This CDR3 spans 15 amino acids. In germline, CDR1 is MNHEY, CDR2 SMNVEV (reference sequence). Trimming took off 2 bases at V and 2 bases at J, with 9 bases between the two ends. CDR3 loop: CASSLAALNTGELFF. The CDR3 nucleotides are TGTGCCAGCAGTTTAGCCGCTTTAAACACCGGGGAGCTGTTTTTT.

This clonotype has only a few counts. The rearrangement links TRBV24-1 to TRBJ2-7, with 9 bases identical to TRBD1. Germline V gene data show CDR1 as KGHDR and CDR2 as SFDVKD. CDR3 length: 16 residues. Unmatched junction bases numbered 14, after V lost 6 bases and J lost 6 bases. As DNA, the CDR3 is TGTGCCACCAGTAAGACGCCGGGACAGGGTGGAGGCGAGCAGTACTTC. This translates into CATSKTPGQGGGEQYF.

J is TRBJ2-3 and V is TRBV25-1, with 13 bases lining up with TRBD2. The germline gives CDR1 MGHDK, CDR2 SYGVNS. This CDR3 comprises 14 residues. Unmatched junction bases numbered 3, after V lost 6 bases and J lost 6 bases. The CDR3 loop is CASRLAGGHDTQYF. CDR3 in DNA: TGTGCCAGCAGACTAGCGGGGGGGCATGATACGCAGTATTTT. Full variable domain (rest looked up from reference TRBV25-1 and TRBJ2-3): EADIYQTPRYLVIGTGKKITLECSQTMGHDKMYWYQQDPGMELHLIHYSYGVNSTEKGDLSSESTVSRIRTEHFPLTLESARPSHTSQYLCASRLAGGHDTQYFGPGTRLTVL.

The chain carries TRBV7-6 and TRBJ2-1, with D unclear. Germline V lookup: CDR1 SGHVS, CDR2 FNYEAQ. V lost 5 bases to trimming and J lost 10 bases, with 12 bases between them. This CDR3 contains 12 residues. The CDR3: CASSQFSGEQFF. The CDR3 bases are TGTGCCAGCAGCCAGTTTTCGGGCGAGCAGTTCTTC.

The rearrangement joins TRBV6-2 or TRBV6-3 to TRBJ2-6, with a tentative D call TRBD2 (6 bases). The V end lost 6 bases, the J end lost 2 bases, and 11 bases lay between the germline ends. The germline gives CDR1 MNHEY, CDR2 SVGEGT. CDR3 length: 15 residues. DNA of the CDR3: TGTGCCAGCAGCCGAGGCGGGGCTGGGGCCAACGTCCTGACTTTC. Protein sequence: CASSRGGAGANVLTF.

This rearrangement joins TRBV18 to TRBJ2-7; 10 positions agree with TRBD1. The CDR3 is 16 residues long. Germline CDR1 is KGHSH and CDR2 is LQKENI. V dropped 3 bases and J dropped 1; count of bases not matched to a gene: 6. CDR3 loop: CASSPRPGQGSYEQYF. In nucleotides, the CDR3 is TGTGCCAGCTCACCTCGGCCGGGACAGGGGTCCTACGAGCAGTACTTC.

This clonotype was counted at least ten times. The V gene is TRBV28, the J gene TRBJ2-7; D is unresolved. The CDR3 consists of 12 residues. V lost 6 bases to trimming and J lost 4 bases, with 10 bases between them. From germline, CDR1 is MDHEN and CDR2 SYDVKM. The CDR3 protein is CASRTDGYEQYF. Written as DNA, the CDR3 is TGTGCCAGCAGAACGGACGGTTACGAGCAGTACTTC.

In the case of this clonotype: A much larger clonotype is one base distant, so this may be a read error. The CDR3 sequence: CASSRGTAPQETQYF. The CDR3 bases are TGTGCCAGCAGCCGAGGGACTGCTCCCCAAGAGACCCAGTACTTC. This rearrangement joins TRBV9 to TRBJ2-5; TRBD2 might be the D (6 bases). The CDR3 is 15 amino acids. The V gene's germline CDR1 is SGDLS and CDR2 YYNGEE. Trimming cost V 4 bases and J 1 base, with 14 bases left between them.

The rearrangement joins TRBV20-1 to TRBJ1-6; 8 nucleotides line up with TRBD1. V lost 0 bases to trimming and J lost 8 bases; unmatched junction nucleotides: 6. The CDR3 consists of 15 residues. CDR1 is DFQATT and CDR2 is SNEGSKA in the germline V gene (reference sequence). The CDR3 loop is CSARDYRGSDSPLHF. The CDR3 DNA sequence: TGCAGTGCTAGAGATTACAGGGGGTCTGATTCACCCCTCCACTTT.